This T cell receptor beta chain was identified during a study of early T cells in non-severe SARS-CoV-2 infection. Study-wide results and caveats: There was a bias toward anti-spike CD8 responses in VDJdb matching, which missed private and CD4 specificities.

Germline values: CDR1 DFQATT, CDR2 SNEGSKA (reference sequence). The CDR3 loop spans 14 amino acids. Attachment of unique molecular identifiers to individual cDNA molecules was performed. TCRdb used MiXCR to reprocess the 5' RACE reads, holding one entry per CDR3 protein. The table has approximately 45,000 distinct CDR3 sequences, roughly 10% seen once. This clonotype was counted ten times or more. Its matching antigen is unknown. One junction end disagrees with the germline gene, perhaps due to a read error. J is TRBJ2-3 and V is TRBV20-1; D is perhaps TRBD2 (5 bases). Sequences were obtained from whole blood. The receptor comes from an adult who was a healthcare worker with PCR-confirmed SARS-CoV-2 infection or an uninfected control (not recorded which). CDR3 bases: TGCAGTGCTAGAGACCTTCCCAACTCGGGGTGGAATCATTTT. Residues: CSARDLPNSGWNHF.